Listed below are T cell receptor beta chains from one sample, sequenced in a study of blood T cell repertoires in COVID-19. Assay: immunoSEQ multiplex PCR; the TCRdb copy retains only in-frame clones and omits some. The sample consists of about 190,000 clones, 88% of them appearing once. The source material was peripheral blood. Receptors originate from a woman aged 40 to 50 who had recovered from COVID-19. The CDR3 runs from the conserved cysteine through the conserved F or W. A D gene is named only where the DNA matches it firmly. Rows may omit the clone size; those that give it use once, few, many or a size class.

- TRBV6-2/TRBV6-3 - CASSYYIGGTAEAFF
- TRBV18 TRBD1 CASSPQRQGNQPQHF
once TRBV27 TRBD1 CASSRTGDNEKLFF
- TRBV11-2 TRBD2 CASSFSGSREQYF
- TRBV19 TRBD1 CASGQGRAQPQHF
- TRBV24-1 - CATSGTGDQETQYF
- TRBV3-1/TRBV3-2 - CASSQDSKIQGGDQPQHF
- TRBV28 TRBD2 CASSSLAGGPSATDTQYF
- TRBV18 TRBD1 CASSTGTGGTDTQYF
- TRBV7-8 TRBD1 CASGGGTGFGEQYF
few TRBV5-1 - CASSRNPGEETQYF